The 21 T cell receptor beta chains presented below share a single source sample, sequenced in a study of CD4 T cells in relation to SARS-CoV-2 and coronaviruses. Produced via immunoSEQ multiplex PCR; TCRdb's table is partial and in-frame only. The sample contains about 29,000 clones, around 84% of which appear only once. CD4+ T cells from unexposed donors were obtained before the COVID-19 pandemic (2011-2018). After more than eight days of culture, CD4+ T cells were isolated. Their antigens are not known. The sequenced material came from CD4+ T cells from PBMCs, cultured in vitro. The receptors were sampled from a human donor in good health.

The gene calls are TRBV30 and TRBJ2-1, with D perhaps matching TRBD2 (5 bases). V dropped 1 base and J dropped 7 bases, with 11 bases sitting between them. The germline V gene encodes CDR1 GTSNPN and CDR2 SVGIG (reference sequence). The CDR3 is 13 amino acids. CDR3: CAWSAGGSNEQFF. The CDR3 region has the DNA TGTGCCTGGAGTGCCGGCGGGTCAAATGAGCAGTTCTTC.

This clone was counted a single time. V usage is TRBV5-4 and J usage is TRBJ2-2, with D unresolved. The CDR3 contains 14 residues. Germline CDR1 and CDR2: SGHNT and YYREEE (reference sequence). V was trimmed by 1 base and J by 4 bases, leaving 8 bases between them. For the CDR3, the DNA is TGTGCCAGCAGCTTGTCCGGACCCACCGGGGAGCTGTTTTTT. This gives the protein CASSLSGPTGELFF. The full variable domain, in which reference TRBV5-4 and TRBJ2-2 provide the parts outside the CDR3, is ETGVTQSPTHLIKTRGQQVTLRCSSQSGHNTVSWYQQALGQGPQFIFQYYREEENGRGNFPPRFSGLQFPNYSSELNVNALELDDSALYLCASSLSGPTGELFFGEGSRLTVL.

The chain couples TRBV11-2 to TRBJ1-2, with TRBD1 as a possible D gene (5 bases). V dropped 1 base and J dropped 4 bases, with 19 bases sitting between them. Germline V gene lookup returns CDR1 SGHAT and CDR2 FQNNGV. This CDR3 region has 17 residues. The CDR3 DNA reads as TGTGCCAGCAGCTTAGCCCCGCCCCGACAGTTGTCCTATGGCTACACCTTC. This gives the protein CASSLAPPRQLSYGYTF.

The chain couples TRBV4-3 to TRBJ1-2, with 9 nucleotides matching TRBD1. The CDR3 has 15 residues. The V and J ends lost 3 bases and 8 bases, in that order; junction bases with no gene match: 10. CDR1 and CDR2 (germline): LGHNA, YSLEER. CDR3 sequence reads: CASSQPQQGAKGYTF. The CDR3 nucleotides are TGCGCCAGCAGCCAGCCACAACAGGGGGCGAAGGGCTACACCTTC.

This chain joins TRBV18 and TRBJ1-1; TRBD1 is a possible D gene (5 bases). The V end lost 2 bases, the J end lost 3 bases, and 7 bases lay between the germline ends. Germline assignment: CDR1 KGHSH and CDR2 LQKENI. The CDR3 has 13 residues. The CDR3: CASSPSGDTEAFF. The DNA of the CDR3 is TGTGCCAGCTCACCATCGGGGGACACTGAAGCTTTCTTT.

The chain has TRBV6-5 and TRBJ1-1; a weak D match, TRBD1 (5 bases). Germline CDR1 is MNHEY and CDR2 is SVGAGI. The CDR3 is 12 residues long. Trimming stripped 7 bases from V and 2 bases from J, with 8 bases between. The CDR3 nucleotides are TGTGCCAGCACCGACAGTAACACTGAAGCTTTCTTT. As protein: CASTDSNTEAFF.

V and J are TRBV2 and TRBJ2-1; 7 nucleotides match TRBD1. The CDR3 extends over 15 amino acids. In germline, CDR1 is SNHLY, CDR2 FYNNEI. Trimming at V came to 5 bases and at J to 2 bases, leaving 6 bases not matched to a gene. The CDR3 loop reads CASSSQGTPYNEQFF. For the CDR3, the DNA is TGTGCCAGCAGTTCACAGGGGACGCCCTACAATGAGCAGTTCTTC.

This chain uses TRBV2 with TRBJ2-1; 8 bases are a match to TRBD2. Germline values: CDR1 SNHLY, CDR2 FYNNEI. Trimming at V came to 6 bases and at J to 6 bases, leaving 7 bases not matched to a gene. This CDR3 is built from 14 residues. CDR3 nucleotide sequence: TGTGCCAGCAGCCAAGCGGGGGCCCTCAATGAGCAGTTCTTC. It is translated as CASSQAGALNEQFF.

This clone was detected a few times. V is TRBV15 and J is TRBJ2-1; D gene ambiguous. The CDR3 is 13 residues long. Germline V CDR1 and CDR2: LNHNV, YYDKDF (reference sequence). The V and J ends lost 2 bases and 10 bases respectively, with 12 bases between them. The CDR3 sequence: CATSRSPFNEQFF. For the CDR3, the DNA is TGTGCCACCAGCAGATCCCCCTTCAACGAGCAGTTCTTC.

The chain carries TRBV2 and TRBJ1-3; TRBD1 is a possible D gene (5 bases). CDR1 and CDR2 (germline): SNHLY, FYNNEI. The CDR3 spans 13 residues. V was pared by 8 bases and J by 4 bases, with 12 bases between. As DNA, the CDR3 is TGTGCCAGCCAATGGCAGGGAGGAAACACCATATATTTT. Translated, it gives CASQWQGGNTIYF.

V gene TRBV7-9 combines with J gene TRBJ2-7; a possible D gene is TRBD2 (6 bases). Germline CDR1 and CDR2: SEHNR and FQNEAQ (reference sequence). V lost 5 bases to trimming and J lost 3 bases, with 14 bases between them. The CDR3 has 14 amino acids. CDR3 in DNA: TGTGCCAGCAGCCCCTCCGGGAGAGACTACGAGCAGTACTTC. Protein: CASSPSGRDYEQYF.

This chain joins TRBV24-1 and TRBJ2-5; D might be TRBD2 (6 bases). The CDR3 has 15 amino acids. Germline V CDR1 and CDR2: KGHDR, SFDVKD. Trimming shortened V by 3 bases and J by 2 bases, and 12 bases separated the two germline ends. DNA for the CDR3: TGTGCCACCAGTGATCCGGGAGAGCTTCAAGAGACCCAGTACTTC. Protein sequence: CATSDPGELQETQYF.

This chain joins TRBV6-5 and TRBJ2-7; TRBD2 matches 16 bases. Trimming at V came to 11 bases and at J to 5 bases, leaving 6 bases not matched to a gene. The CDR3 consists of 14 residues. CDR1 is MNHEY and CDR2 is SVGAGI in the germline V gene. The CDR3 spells CAGGTSGRDNEQYF. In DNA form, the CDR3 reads TGTGCCGGGGGGACTAGCGGGAGGGACAACGAGCAGTACTTC.

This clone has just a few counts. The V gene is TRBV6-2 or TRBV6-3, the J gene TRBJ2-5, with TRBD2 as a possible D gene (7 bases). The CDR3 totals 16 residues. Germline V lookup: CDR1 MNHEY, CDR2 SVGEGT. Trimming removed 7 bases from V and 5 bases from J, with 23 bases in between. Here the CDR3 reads CASTPGKGGAVETQYF. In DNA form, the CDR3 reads TGTGCCAGCACCCCGGGGAAAGGGGGGGCCGTGGAGACCCAGTACTTC.

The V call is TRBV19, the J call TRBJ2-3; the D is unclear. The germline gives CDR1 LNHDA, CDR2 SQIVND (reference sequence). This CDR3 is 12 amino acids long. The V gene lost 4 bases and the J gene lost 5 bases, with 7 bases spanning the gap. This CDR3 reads CASSTPGDTQYF. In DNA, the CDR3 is TGTGCCAGTAGTACCCCCGGAGATACGCAGTATTTT.

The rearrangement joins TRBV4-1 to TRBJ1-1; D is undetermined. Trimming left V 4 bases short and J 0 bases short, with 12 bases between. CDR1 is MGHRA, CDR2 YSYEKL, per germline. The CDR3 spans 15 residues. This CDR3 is CASSPRGNMNTEAFF. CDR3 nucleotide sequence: TGCGCCAGCAGCCCTCGCGGCAATATGAACACTGAAGCTTTCTTT.

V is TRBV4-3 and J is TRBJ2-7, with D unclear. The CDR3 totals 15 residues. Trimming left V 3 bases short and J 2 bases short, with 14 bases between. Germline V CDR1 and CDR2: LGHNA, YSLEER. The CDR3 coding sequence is TGCGCCAGCAGCCAGATGCCGGGCTATACCTACGAGCAGTACTTC. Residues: CASSQMPGYTYEQYF.

The CDR3 bases are TGCAAGGCTCTCGGGAACACTGAAGCTTTCTTT. Protein: CKALGNTEAFF. J is TRBJ1-1 and V is TRBV29-1; D remains unclear. Germline V gene sequence: CDR1 SQVTM, CDR2 ANQGSEA. This CDR3 comprises 11 residues. Complete variable domain (other parts from reference TRBV29-1 and TRBJ1-1): SAVISQKPSRDICQRGTSLTIQCQVDSQVTMMFWYRQQPGQSLTLIATANQGSEATYESGFVIDKFPISRPNLTFSTLTVSNMSPEDSSIYLCKALGNTEAFFGQGTRLTVV.

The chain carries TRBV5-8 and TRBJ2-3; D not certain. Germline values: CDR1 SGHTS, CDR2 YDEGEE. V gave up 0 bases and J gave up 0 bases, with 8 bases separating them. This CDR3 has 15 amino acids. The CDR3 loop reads CASSLALTSTDTQYF. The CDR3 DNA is TGTGCCAGCAGCTTGGCCCTCACTAGCACAGATACGCAGTATTTT.

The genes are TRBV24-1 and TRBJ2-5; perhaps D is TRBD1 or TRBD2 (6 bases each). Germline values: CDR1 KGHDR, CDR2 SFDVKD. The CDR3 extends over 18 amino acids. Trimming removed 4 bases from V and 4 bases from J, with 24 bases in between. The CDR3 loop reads CATSDSSARGLGGETQYF. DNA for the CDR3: TGTGCCACCAGTGACTCCTCAGCTCGGGGGCTTGGGGGAGAGACCCAGTACTTC.

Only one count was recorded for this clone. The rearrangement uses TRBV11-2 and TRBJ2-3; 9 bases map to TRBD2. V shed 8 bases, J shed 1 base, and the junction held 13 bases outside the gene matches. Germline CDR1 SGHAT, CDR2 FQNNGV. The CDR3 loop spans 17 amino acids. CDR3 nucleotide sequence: TGTGCCAGCGCACCTAGCGGGGTCCGCGGGGGCACAGATACGCAGTATTTT. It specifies CASAPSGVRGGTDTQYF.